This TCR beta chain is drawn from a study of blood T cells in healthy people across ages. Using a J-beta primer mix together with a sample-barcoded 5' primer, a second PCR was run for roughly 7 to 12 cycles. MiXCR was run by TCRdb on the 5' RACE reads, yielding one entry per CDR3 protein. The data hold nearly 800,000 distinct CDR3 sequences, with around 50% observed a single time. V was clipped by 5 bases and J by 5 bases, with 22 bases between them. The germline CDR1 and CDR2 sequences are MNHEY and SMNVEV (reference sequence). The CDR3 extends over 17 amino acids. This rearrangement joins TRBV27 to TRBJ1-5; D perhaps matches TRBD1 (6 bases). The sequencing sample was made of blood. The sequence came from a man in his forties or fifties in good health. This CDR3 reads CASSPAKTGLGDQPQHF. The CDR3 DNA reads as TGTGCCAGCAGTCCCGCAAAAACAGGGCTCGGTGATCAGCCCCAGCATTTT.